The entry that follows covers one T cell receptor beta chain sequence. Its cognate antigen is unknown. These data belong to a study of siplizumab effects on memory and regulatory T cells. After removal of 4 bases from V and 1 base from J, the junction contained 1 base not matched to a gene. Germline V gives CDR1 SNHLY, CDR2 FYNNEI. The CDR3 is 16 amino acids. TCRdb's table, derived via immunoSEQ multiplex PCR, lists solely in-frame clones and lacks some. The table lists over 95,000 clones, 85% to 95% of them singletons. Study results and limitations: It was never confirmed that proliferating Tregs from siplizumab cultures were suppressive. A major contribution to the alloresponse seemed to be made by naive T cells, which seemed more diverse than memory cells.

Sample: non-Treg CD4+ T cells sorted from blood. The clonotype originates from a human donor in good health. V is TRBV2 and J is TRBJ2-1, with 13 bases identical to TRBD2. The CDR3: CASSGTSGGSYNEQFF. CDR3 DNA sequence: TGTGCCAGCAGTGGGACTAGCGGGGGTTCCTACAATGAGCAGTTCTTC.